Listed below are T cell receptor beta chains from one sample, sequenced in a study of cytomegalovirus exposure and HLA in healthy donors. Assay: immunoSEQ multiplex PCR; the TCRdb copy retains only in-frame clones and omits some. The profile shows around 150,000 clones, about four fifths of them singletons. The sample was PBMCs. These receptors were obtained from a human donor in good health. CDR3s include the opening cysteine and the closing phenylalanine or tryptophan. A D gene is named only where the DNA matches it firmly. The size entry is marked missing in some rows and otherwise reads once, few, many or a size class.

d_call: TRBD2
v_call: TRBV5-1
j_call: TRBJ2-3
clone_size: -
cdr3_aa: CASSLVTLAVTDTQYF
cdr3_nt: TGCGCCAGCAGCTTGGTTACCCTAGCGGTCACAGATACGCAGTATTTT

d_call: TRBD2
v_call: TRBV9
j_call: TRBJ2-2
clone_size: -
cdr3_aa: CASSVSKLAGGSTGELFF
cdr3_nt: TGTGCCAGCAGCGTATCCAAACTAGCGGGAGGTAGTACCGGGGAGCTGTTTTTT

d_call: TRBD1
v_call: TRBV9
j_call: TRBJ2-5
clone_size: -
cdr3_aa: CASSVGTGGRWETQYF
cdr3_nt: TGTGCCAGCAGCGTAGGAACAGGGGGCAGGTGGGAGACCCAGTACTTC

d_call: TRBD2
v_call: TRBV19
j_call: TRBJ2-1
clone_size: -
cdr3_aa: CASNPAGGPWNEQFF
cdr3_nt: TGTGCCAGTAACCCAGCGGGAGGGCCTTGGAATGAGCAGTTCTTC

d_call: -
v_call: TRBV15
j_call: TRBJ2-3
clone_size: few
cdr3_aa: CATSNPDRRLTDTQYF
cdr3_nt: TGTGCCACCAGCAACCCCGACCGCAGGTTAACAGATACGCAGTATTTT

d_call: TRBD1
v_call: TRBV5-1
j_call: TRBJ2-6
clone_size: -
cdr3_aa: CASSLEAGGISGANVLTF
cdr3_nt: TGCGCCAGCAGCTTGGAGGCAGGGGGAATTTCTGGGGCCAACGTCCTGACTTTC

d_call: TRBD2
v_call: TRBV5-1
j_call: TRBJ2-1
clone_size: -
cdr3_aa: CASSLRGTSGNYEQFF
cdr3_nt: TGCGCCAGCAGCTTGAGGGGGACTAGCGGGAACTATGAGCAGTTCTTC

d_call: -
v_call: TRBV5-3
j_call: TRBJ2-7
clone_size: -
cdr3_aa: CARSQVSQGGKQYF
cdr3_nt: TGTGCCAGAAGCCAAGTTTCGCAGGGCGGGAAGCAGTACTTC

d_call: TRBD1
v_call: TRBV5-4
j_call: TRBJ2-7
clone_size: -
cdr3_aa: CASSLFIGGDEQYF
cdr3_nt: TGTGCCAGCAGCTTGTTTATAGGGGGCGACGAGCAGTACTTC

d_call: -
v_call: TRBV19
j_call: TRBJ2-5
clone_size: -
cdr3_aa: CASQYRAGSGIAQYF
cdr3_nt: TGTGCCAGTCAATACAGGGCCGGGTCAGGTATAGCCCAGTACTTC

d_call: TRBD2
v_call: TRBV5-4
j_call: TRBJ2-1
clone_size: -
cdr3_aa: CASSPGLANEQFF
cdr3_nt: TGTGCCAGCAGCCCTGGACTAGCAAATGAGCAGTTCTTC

d_call: -
v_call: TRBV6-1
j_call: TRBJ2-7
clone_size: -
cdr3_aa: CASSLAPNHEQYF
cdr3_nt: TGTGCCAGCTCTTTAGCGCCAAATCACGAGCAGTACTTC

d_call: TRBD1
v_call: TRBV19
j_call: TRBJ2-7
clone_size: -
cdr3_aa: CASSPGQQSYEQYF
cdr3_nt: TGTGCCAGTAGTCCGGGACAGCAGTCCTACGAGCAGTACTTC

d_call: TRBD1
v_call: TRBV2
j_call: TRBJ1-2
clone_size: -
cdr3_aa: CASSAAGGDYGYTF
cdr3_nt: TGTGCCAGCAGTGCGGCAGGGGGCGACTATGGCTACACCTTC

d_call: -
v_call: TRBV4-2
j_call: TRBJ2-5
clone_size: few
cdr3_aa: CASSPEGQAAGETQYF
cdr3_nt: TGTGCCAGCAGCCCAGAGGGCCAGGCGGCGGGGGAGACCCAGTACTTC

d_call: TRBD1
v_call: TRBV4-2
j_call: TRBJ1-5
clone_size: -
cdr3_aa: CASSQENRGTPQHF
cdr3_nt: TGTGCCAGCAGCCAAGAAAACAGGGGGACGCCCCAGCATTTT

d_call: -
v_call: TRBV6-4
j_call: TRBJ2-3
clone_size: -
cdr3_aa: CASSEGSRTDTQYF
cdr3_nt: TGTGCCAGCAGTGAGGGCAGCCGCACAGATACGCAGTATTTT

d_call: -
v_call: TRBV25-1
j_call: TRBJ1-1
clone_size: -
cdr3_aa: CASSEYDERGRAFF
cdr3_nt: TGTGCCAGCAGTGAATATGATGAGAGGGGGAGAGCTTTCTTT

d_call: TRBD1
v_call: TRBV10-3
j_call: TRBJ1-1
clone_size: -
cdr3_aa: CAISTGEWNTEAFF
cdr3_nt: TGTGCCATCAGTACAGGGGAATGGAACACTGAAGCTTTCTTT

d_call: -
v_call: TRBV19
j_call: TRBJ2-1
clone_size: -
cdr3_aa: CASSIGGGPRAIVF
cdr3_nt: TGTGCCAGTAGTATAGGAGGGGGTCCTAGGGCTATAGTCTTC

d_call: -
v_call: TRBV7-2
j_call: TRBJ2-5
clone_size: -
cdr3_aa: CASSLQGLGQETQYF
cdr3_nt: TGTGCCAGCAGCCTACAGGGATTGGGCCAAGAGACCCAGTACTTC

d_call: -
v_call: TRBV7-2
j_call: TRBJ2-3
clone_size: few
cdr3_aa: CASSFGGAGVDTQYF
cdr3_nt: TGTGCCAGCAGCTTTGGCGGGGCCGGGGTAGATACGCAGTATTTT

d_call: -
v_call: TRBV7-8
j_call: TRBJ1-1
clone_size: -
cdr3_aa: CASSLARRVGEAFF
cdr3_nt: TGTGCCAGCAGCTTAGCGCGGAGGGTTGGTGAAGCTTTCTTT

d_call: TRBD2
v_call: TRBV11-2
j_call: TRBJ2-3
clone_size: -
cdr3_aa: CASSWETSGGGTDTQYF
cdr3_nt: TGTGCCAGCAGCTGGGAGACTAGCGGGGGGGGCACAGATACGCAGTATTTT

d_call: TRBD1
v_call: TRBV7-2
j_call: TRBJ1-1
clone_size: -
cdr3_aa: CASSLEGGNARNTEAFF
cdr3_nt: TGTGCCAGCAGCTTAGAAGGGGGCAATGCTAGAAACACTGAAGCTTTCTTT

d_call: TRBD2
v_call: TRBV10-1
j_call: TRBJ2-5
clone_size: -
cdr3_aa: CASSPGRTSGGNPQETQYF
cdr3_nt: TGCGCCAGCAGCCCAGGGAGGACTAGCGGGGGAAACCCCCAAGAGACCCAGTACTTC

d_call: TRBD2
v_call: TRBV28
j_call: TRBJ2-1
clone_size: -
cdr3_aa: CASSLALTSVAEQFF
cdr3_nt: TGTGCCAGCAGTTTAGCCCTAACTAGCGTCGCTGAGCAGTTCTTC

d_call: -
v_call: TRBV18
j_call: TRBJ1-2
clone_size: -
cdr3_aa: CASSPRAEGGYGYTF
cdr3_nt: TGTGCCAGCTCACCACGAGCGGAGGGAGGCTATGGCTACACCTTC

d_call: -
v_call: TRBV29-1
j_call: TRBJ2-3
clone_size: few
cdr3_aa: CSVALPSVSTDTQYF
cdr3_nt: TGCAGCGTTGCCTTGCCTAGCGTTAGCACAGATACGCAGTATTTT

d_call: TRBD1
v_call: TRBV18
j_call: TRBJ1-5
clone_size: -
cdr3_aa: CASSRTGEANQPQHF
cdr3_nt: TGTGCCAGCTCCAGGACAGGGGAGGCCAATCAGCCCCAGCATTTT

d_call: -
v_call: TRBV9
j_call: TRBJ2-7
clone_size: -
cdr3_aa: CASSGKTGGADEQYF
cdr3_nt: TGTGCCAGCAGCGGCAAGACAGGTGGGGCGGACGAGCAGTACTTC

d_call: TRBD1
v_call: TRBV19
j_call: TRBJ1-1
clone_size: -
cdr3_aa: CATKQGLAEAFF
cdr3_nt: TGTGCCACGAAACAGGGGTTGGCTGAAGCTTTCTTT

d_call: TRBD2
v_call: TRBV4-1
j_call: TRBJ2-1
clone_size: -
cdr3_aa: CASSLNAAGGGYEQFF
cdr3_nt: TGCGCCAGCAGCCTGAACGCGGCGGGAGGAGGCTATGAGCAGTTCTTC

d_call: TRBD1
v_call: TRBV2
j_call: TRBJ1-6
clone_size: -
cdr3_aa: CASLGQGMGPLHF
cdr3_nt: TGTGCCAGTCTGGGACAGGGGATGGGGCCCCTCCACTTT

d_call: -
v_call: TRBV4-1
j_call: TRBJ2-7
clone_size: -
cdr3_aa: CASSQDFIHEQYF
cdr3_nt: TGCGCCAGCAGCCAAGATTTTATCCACGAGCAGTACTTC

d_call: -
v_call: TRBV19
j_call: TRBJ1-4
clone_size: once
cdr3_aa: CAGTLVRVEKLFF
cdr3_nt: TGTGCCGGAACTTTGGTCAGGGTCGAAAAACTGTTTTTT

d_call: TRBD1
v_call: TRBV7-9
j_call: TRBJ2-7
clone_size: -
cdr3_aa: CASSSQGQLYEQYF
cdr3_nt: TGTGCCAGCAGCTCCCAGGGACAGCTCTACGAGCAGTACTTC

d_call: TRBD2
v_call: TRBV28
j_call: TRBJ2-5
clone_size: -
cdr3_aa: CASSLRSSGINIETQYF
cdr3_nt: TGTGCCAGCAGTTTAAGGTCTAGCGGAATAAACATAGAGACCCAGTACTTC

d_call: -
v_call: TRBV29-1
j_call: TRBJ1-1
clone_size: few
cdr3_aa: CSAGNTEAFF
cdr3_nt: TGCAGCGCGGGGAACACTGAAGCTTTCTTT